A selection of T cell receptor beta chains follows, all from one sample in a study of T cell responses to AZD1222 COVID-19 vaccine. Generated by immunoSEQ multiplex PCR, the TCRdb table keeps only in-frame clones and is missing some. The sample records 90,000 to 150,000 clones, roughly 90% being singletons. The sequences come from peripheral blood, collected on day 0 of AZD1222 vaccination. The receptors here all came from an adult in good health. CDR3s include the opening cysteine and the closing phenylalanine or tryptophan. Each record gives: D gene, V gene, clone size, J gene, CDR3 protein, CDR3 DNA. The D gene is left open where the match is weak. Clone sizes are given selectively: once, few, many, or a class where the clone is expanded.

>-|TRBV6-6|-|TRBJ1-6
CASTEGAVYNSPLHF
TGTGCCAGCACCGAAGGGGCAGTTTATAATTCACCCCTCCACTTT
>TRBD1|TRBV19|-|TRBJ1-2
CASSPSGQGANYGYTF
TGTGCCAGTAGTCCCTCTGGACAGGGGGCAAACTATGGCTACACCTTC
>-|TRBV19|once|TRBJ1-5
CASSTRLGSNQPQHF
TGTGCCAGTAGTACCCGCTTAGGGAGCAATCAGCCCCAGCATTTT
>TRBD1|TRBV18|-|TRBJ1-4
CASSRGQGGEKLFF
TGTGCCAGCTCCAGGGGACAGGGCGGCGAAAAACTGTTTTTT
>-|TRBV19|-|TRBJ1-2
CASSEMTEYYGYTF
TGTGCCAGTAGCGAGATGACAGAGTACTATGGCTACACCTTC
>TRBD1|TRBV28|-|TRBJ1-1
CASRQGANTEAFF
TGTGCCAGCAGACAGGGGGCGAACACTGAAGCTTTCTTT
>-|TRBV4-1|-|TRBJ1-1
CASSQAGTPRRAFF
TGCGCCAGCAGCCAAGCGGGGACCCCGCGGAGAGCTTTCTTT
>-|TRBV23-1|-|TRBJ1-1
CASSQGLNTEAFF
TGCGCCAGCAGTCAGGGCTTGAACACTGAAGCTTTCTTT
>-|TRBV27|once|TRBJ2-1
CASSLYVTYNEQFF
TGTGCCAGCAGTTTGTATGTAACCTACAATGAGCAGTTCTTC
>-|TRBV5-1|-|TRBJ1-6
CASSLDFPGDNSPLHF
TGCGCCAGCAGCTTGGATTTTCCAGGGGATAATTCACCCCTCCACTTT
>-|TRBV29-1|-|TRBJ2-1
CSVGQGYNEQFF
TGCAGCGTAGGGCAGGGGTACAATGAGCAGTTCTTC
>-|TRBV4-1|-|TRBJ1-5
CASSQDGRGVQPQHF
TGCGCCAGCAGCCAAGATGGTAGGGGGGTTCAGCCCCAGCATTTT
>-|TRBV4-2|-|TRBJ2-2
CASSQGGQGSGELFF
TGTGCCAGCAGCCAAGGTGGACAAGGATCCGGGGAGCTGTTTTTT
>TRBD1|TRBV15|-|TRBJ1-1
CATSARTGSTEAFF
TGTGCCACCAGCGCCCGGACAGGGAGTACTGAAGCTTTCTTT
>-|TRBV10-2|-|TRBJ1-6
CASSQTRLSSPLHF
TGCGCCAGCAGTCAAACAAGATTGAGTTCACCCCTCCACTTT
>-|TRBV7-3|-|TRBJ2-5
CASSLGSEGTQYF
TGTGCCAGCAGCTTAGGATCGGAAGGGACCCAGTACTTC
>-|TRBV7-9|-|TRBJ1-1
CASSLGGTREAFF
TGTGCCAGCAGCTTAGGAGGCACCAGGGAGGCTTTCTTT
>-|TRBV28|once|TRBJ1-5
CASSLSSGRRNQPQHF
TGTGCCAGCAGTTTATCCAGTGGGCGGCGCAATCAGCCCCAGCATTTT
>TRBD2|TRBV7-3|-|TRBJ2-5
CASSYSGGGRETQYF
TGTGCCAGCAGCTATAGTGGCGGGGGGCGAGAGACCCAGTACTTC
>TRBD1|TRBV28|-|TRBJ1-4
CASSPWDSGDEKLFF
TGTGCCAGCAGTCCCTGGGACAGTGGGGACGAAAAACTGTTTTTT
>-|TRBV6-2/TRBV6-3|-|TRBJ2-1
CASSYGLGVFF
TGTGCCAGCAGTTACGGGCTAGGTGTTTTCTTC
>-|TRBV14|-|TRBJ2-3
CASSPPPGQSDTQYF
TGTGCCAGCAGCCCTCCCCCCGGACAGTCAGATACGCAGTATTTT
>TRBD1|TRBV3-1/TRBV3-2|-|TRBJ2-7
CASSPWDRPYEQYF
TGTGCCAGCAGCCCTTGGGACAGACCCTACGAGCAGTACTTC
>-|TRBV18|-|TRBJ1-1
CASSQGVQAFF
TGTGCCAGCTCACAGGGGGTCCAAGCTTTCTTT
>TRBD1|TRBV7-2|once|TRBJ2-5
CASSWGQQETQYF
TGTGCCAGCAGCTGGGGACAGCAAGAGACCCAGTACTTC
>-|TRBV4-1|-|TRBJ1-2
CASSHLQGYSYGYTF
TGCGCCAGCAGCCACCTACAGGGTTATAGCTATGGCTACACCTTC
>-|TRBV18|once|TRBJ1-1
CASSPGQKNLNTEAFF
TGTGCCAGCTCACCCGGACAGAAAAACTTGAACACTGAAGCTTTCTTT
>-|TRBV27|-|TRBJ2-7
CASAPGIRLTHEQYF
TGTGCCAGCGCCCCAGGGATTAGATTGACCCACGAGCAGTACTTC
>-|TRBV18|-|TRBJ2-5
CASSLGPSIPLETQYF
TGTGCCAGCTCACTGGGACCGTCTATTCCGTTAGAGACCCAGTACTTC
>-|TRBV9|-|TRBJ1-4
CASSVGGVNEKLFF
TGTGCCAGCAGCGTAGGCGGGGTCAATGAAAAACTGTTTTTT
>TRBD1|TRBV6-5|-|TRBJ1-1
CASRDQGAGTEAFF
TGTGCCAGCAGGGATCAGGGGGCTGGCACTGAAGCTTTCTTT
>-|TRBV7-2|-|TRBJ2-2
CASSLRTSGELFF
TGTGCCAGCAGCTTAAGGACCTCCGGGGAGCTGTTTTTT
>-|TRBV24-1|-|TRBJ1-2
CATSDFGQDYGYTF
TGTGCCACCAGTGATTTTGGGCAGGACTATGGCTACACCTTC
>-|TRBV5-8|once|TRBJ1-1
CASSPIGGLEYTEAFF
TGTGCCAGCAGCCCGATCGGGGGTTTGGAGTACACTGAAGCTTTCTTT
>-|TRBV6-5|-|TRBJ1-1
CASSYSWALNTEAFF
TGTGCCAGCAGTTACTCGTGGGCTCTTAACACTGAAGCTTTCTTT
>-|TRBV5-1|-|TRBJ1-1
CASSLVVSNTEAFF
TGCGCCAGCAGCTTGGTGGTTTCGAACACTGAAGCTTTCTTT
>-|TRBV29-1|-|TRBJ2-1
CSVEGRNYNEQFF
TGCAGCGTTGAAGGTCGGAACTACAATGAGCAGTTCTTC
>TRBD1|TRBV7-9|-|TRBJ1-1
CASSFTGGANEAFF
TGTGCCAGCAGCTTTACAGGGGGCGCAAATGAAGCTTTCTTT
>-|TRBV13|once|TRBJ2-1
CASSLAGRRNEQFF
TGTGCCAGCAGCTTGGCGGGACGGCGGAATGAGCAGTTCTTC
>-|TRBV14|-|TRBJ1-4
CASSLGIRKGSRLFF
TGTGCCAGCAGCCTCGGAATCCGGAAGGGCTCGAGGCTGTTTTTT
>TRBD1|TRBV2|-|TRBJ1-5
CASSRTGAPGQPQHF
TGTGCCAGCAGTCGGACAGGGGCCCCCGGTCAGCCCCAGCATTTT
>-|TRBV27|-|TRBJ1-5
CASSLAGANQPQHF
TGTGCCAGCAGTCTCGCGGGCGCCAATCAGCCCCAGCATTTT
>-|TRBV7-3|-|TRBJ2-3
CASTPPTTHSTDTQYF
TGTGCCAGCACGCCCCCGACTACACATAGCACAGATACGCAGTATTTT
>TRBD1|TRBV23-1|once|TRBJ1-5
CASSQLFRGRGSNQPQHF
TGCGCCAGCAGTCAATTATTCAGGGGGCGCGGGAGCAATCAGCCCCAGCATTTT
>-|TRBV25-1|-|TRBJ2-6
CASSDPAGANVLTF
TGTGCCAGCAGTGACCCTGCTGGGGCCAACGTCCTGACTTTC
>-|TRBV28|-|TRBJ1-5
CASSPRSLIQPQHF
TGTGCCAGCAGTCCCCGGAGTCTCATTCAGCCCCAGCATTTT
>TRBD1|TRBV2|-|TRBJ1-1
CASSLTGAGTRNTEAFF
TGTGCCAGCAGTCTGACAGGGGCCGGCACTCGGAACACTGAAGCTTTCTTT
>-|TRBV7-9|-|TRBJ1-1
CASSLDRTNTEAFF
TGTGCCAGCAGCTTAGACAGGACGAACACTGAAGCTTTCTTT
>-|TRBV5-1|-|TRBJ1-2
CASSPGLLNYGYTF
TGCGCCAGCAGCCCCGGACTGCTAAACTATGGCTACACCTTC
>-|TRBV15|-|TRBJ1-1
CATSRVRGALNTEAFF
TGTGCCACCAGCAGAGTGCGGGGCGCTTTGAACACTGAAGCTTTCTTT
>-|TRBV27|-|TRBJ2-1
CASSYRPNEQFF
TGTGCCAGCAGTTATAGACCGAATGAGCAGTTCTTC
>TRBD1|TRBV20-1|-|TRBJ1-1
CSAVRDRKAFF
TGCAGTGCCGTCCGGGACAGAAAAGCTTTCTTT